This T cell receptor (beta chain) came from a study of blood T cell repertoires in COVID-19. The wider study: The United States, Italy and Spain supplied acute and convalescent COVID-19 samples. T cells, B-cell-depleted T cells, or PBMCs provided the cDNA or gDNA that served as material.

V was pared by 2 bases and J by 15 bases, with 20 bases between. The CDR3 loop spans 15 amino acids. Germline lookup yields CDR1 MNHEY and CDR2 SMNVEV (reference sequence). Sequencing used immunoSEQ multiplex PCR; TCRdb keeps in-frame clones, though not all of them. The table has about 320,000 clones, about 90% seen once; the top ten hold around 10%. The clonotype comes from a woman in her twenties or thirties with COVID-19, enrolled during active disease. The genes are TRBV27 and TRBJ1-6; no definite D call. The sequenced material came from peripheral blood. CDR3 residues: CASSLSRGQNFGLHF. In nucleotides, the CDR3 is TGTGCCAGCAGTTTAAGCCGAGGCCAGAATTTCGGCCTCCACTTT.